The T cell receptor beta chain under discussion was sequenced for a study of T-cell memory formation after mild COVID-19. Study-level background: Largely donor-specific sequence clusters came from two donors. Study findings and constraints: Memory from before infection featured some responding clones, which suggests cross-reactive memory joined. CD4+ contracting clones were mainly CM and EM; CD8+ ones, EMRA. Later expanders leaned toward CD4+, whereas clones contracting from day 15 to 85 were balanced CD4/CD8.

TCRdb ran MiXCR on the 5' RACE reads and lists one entry per CDR3 protein. The sample lists approximately 400,000 distinct CDR3 sequences, over 15% occurring once. In germline, CDR1 is SGDLS, CDR2 YYNGEE. V lost 0 bases to trimming and J lost 5 bases, with 10 bases between them. CDR3 length: 14 residues. About this clonotype itself: Its antigen remains unidentified.

Sequencing was carried out using PBMCs or a T cell subset sorted from them (not recorded which). The sequence was collected from a young man who had mild COVID-19 (a few samples of this study predate the infection). Cell type and time point are not known. This chain links TRBV9 with TRBJ2-3; D gene unclear. The CDR3 DNA is TGTGCCAGCAGCGTAGACCGGAACAAAGATACGCAGTATTTT. Protein: CASSVDRNKDTQYF.